Following are 30 T cell receptor beta chains from one sample sequenced in a study of shared clonotypes between healthy human individuals. Naivety among CD8 cells was defined by CD45RO negativity and positive CCR7 selection, thereby excluding terminally differentiated effector memory CD45RA+ cells. Using immunoSEQ multiplex PCR, the repertoire was profiled, and TCRdb retains in-frame clones only, with some absent. The repertoire consists of roughly 2.1 million clones, with around 93% occurring once and the leading ten covering over 1.5%. The sequenced material came from naive CD8+ T cells from PBMCs. These receptors all stem from a man younger than 30 in good health. Some clones in this sample may be carry-over from other donors' samples.

The V gene is TRBV29-1, the J gene TRBJ1-1; possible D gene TRBD1, 5 bases. Germline assignment: CDR1 SQVTM and CDR2 ANQGSEA. V lost 1 base to trimming and J lost 1 base, with 19 bases between them. This CDR3 spans 17 amino acids. Written as DNA, the CDR3 is TGCAGCGTTGAAGGGGGGAGAGGGTATTCGCGGAACACTGAAGCTTTCTTT. Its protein product is CSVEGGRGYSRNTEAFF.

This clone turned up a few times. The rearrangement joins TRBV29-1 to TRBJ1-1; D is uncertain. V was pared by 4 bases and J by 7 bases, with 7 bases between. This CDR3 has 10 amino acids. Germline lookup yields CDR1 SQVTM and CDR2 ANQGSEA. Written as DNA, the CDR3 is TGCAGCGTTGTGGGGAATGAAGCTTTCTTT. Translation gives CSVVGNEAFF.

The rearrangement links TRBV7-9 to TRBJ2-2; 7 nucleotides match TRBD1. Germline CDR1 is SEHNR and CDR2 is FQNEAQ (reference sequence). The CDR3 sequence is 13 residues long. CDR3 sequence reads: CATGAWNTGELFF. The DNA of the CDR3 is TGTGCTACAGGGGCATGGAACACCGGGGAGCTGTTTTTT. The complete variable domain, with remaining parts taken from reference TRBV7-9 and TRBJ2-2, reads DTGVSQNPRHKITKRGQNVTFRCDPISEHNRLYWYRQTLGQGPEFLTYFQNEAQLEKSRLLSDRFSAERPKGSFSTLEIQRTEQGDSAMYLCATGAWNTGELFFGEGSRLTVL.

Only one count was recorded for this clone. This chain uses TRBV7-2 with TRBJ2-1, with TRBD2 identical over 7 bases. Per the germline V gene, CDR1 is SGHTA and CDR2 is FQGNSA. J was trimmed by 8 bases and V by 5 bases; bases with no gene match: 9. CDR3 size: 14 residues. The CDR3 bases are TGTGCCAGCAGCGTGCGAGGGAGGGCGGATGAGCAGTTCTTC. This translates into CASSVRGRADEQFF.

Comment on this clone: Other DNA sequences in this sample translate to the same CDR3. J is TRBJ2-3 and V is TRBV9, with 8 bases aligning to TRBD2. V trimming: 4 bases; J trimming: 1 base; junction bases outside the gene matches: 2. The germline V gene has CDR1 SGDLS and CDR2 YYNGEE. This CDR3 spans 14 amino acids. CDR3 sequence reads: CASSPGGGTDTQYF. The CDR3 nucleotides read TGTGCCAGCAGCCCGGGGGGGGGCACAGATACGCAGTATTTT.

J is TRBJ1-1 and V is TRBV5-6; possible D gene TRBD1, 5 bases. Trimming stripped 4 bases from V and 10 bases from J, with 14 bases between. Germline-derived CDR1 and CDR2 are SGHDT and YYEEEE. The CDR3 totals 12 residues. CDR3 DNA: TGTGCCAGCAGCCCGGGGGTGGGAGGAGCTTTCTTT. It is translated as CASSPGVGGAFF.

The rearrangement uses TRBV27 and TRBJ2-7; possibly TRBD2 for D (5 bases). The V and J ends lost 4 bases and 2 bases respectively, with 15 bases between them. The CDR3 totals 15 residues. CDR1 is MNHEY, CDR2 SMNVEV, per germline (reference sequence). CDR3 nucleotides: TGTGCCAGCAGTTCACAGAGGACTGTCGCCTACGAGCAGTACTTC. Encoded protein: CASSSQRTVAYEQYF.

This chain connects TRBV9 to TRBJ2-3; 9 positions match TRBD2. Germline loops: CDR1 SGDLS, CDR2 YYNGEE. Trimming removed 0 bases from V and 4 bases from J; junction bases left unmatched: 9. This CDR3 has 17 amino acids. The CDR3 loop reads CASSVESQREDADTQYF. The DNA of the CDR3 is TGTGCCAGCAGCGTAGAATCGCAGCGGGAGGATGCAGATACGCAGTATTTT. The full variable domain, its missing parts supplied by reference TRBV9 and TRBJ2-3, is DSGVTQTPKHLITATGQRVTLRCSPRSGDLSVYWYQQSLDQGLQFLIQYYNGEERAKGNILERFSAQQFPDLHSELNLSSLELGDSALYFCASSVESQREDADTQYFGPGTRLTVL.

This clone was counted once. This chain joins TRBV19 and TRBJ2-7; perhaps TRBD1 as D (6 bases). Germline V gene sequence: CDR1 LNHDA, CDR2 SQIVND (reference sequence). Trimming cost V 0 bases and J 2 bases, with 11 bases left between them. The CDR3 has 15 residues. The CDR3 bases are TGTGCCAGTAGTATAGAGGCAGGGGCAACCTACGAGCAGTACTTC. Translating it yields CASSIEAGATYEQYF.

V gene TRBV11-2 combines with J gene TRBJ2-1; no firm D call. Germline CDR1 and CDR2: SGHAT and FQNNGV. Trimming pared 1 base from V and 4 bases from J, leaving 14 bases between. CDR3 length equals 16 residues. The CDR3 loop is CASSLGLTDQYNEQFF. CDR3 coding DNA: TGTGCCAGCAGCTTAGGCCTCACGGACCAGTACAATGAGCAGTTCTTC.

This chain connects TRBV11-2 to TRBJ2-7; 8 nucleotides agree with TRBD2. V dropped 0 bases and J dropped 4; count of bases not matched to a gene: 5. CDR3 length equals 15 residues. Germline lookup yields CDR1 SGHAT and CDR2 FQNNGV. The CDR3 nucleotides read TGTGCCAGCAGCTTAGAGAGGTCGGGGGGGTACGAGCAGTACTTC. Amino acids: CASSLERSGGYEQYF.

The chain couples TRBV4-2 to TRBJ2-1, with D perhaps matching TRBD2 (5 bases). The CDR3 is made up of 17 amino acids. Trimming pared 2 bases from V and 0 bases from J, leaving 14 bases between. From germline, CDR1 is LGHNA and CDR2 YNFKEQ. The CDR3 loop reads CASSQLNRGNSYNEQFF. The CDR3 DNA is TGTGCCAGCAGCCAATTAAACCGGGGAAACTCCTACAATGAGCAGTTCTTC.

The chain carries TRBV5-4 and TRBJ2-7; perhaps TRBD1 as D (6 bases). Between the trimmed V and J ends, which lost 1 base and 3 bases, there was a span of 11 bases. Per the germline V gene, CDR1 is SGHNT and CDR2 is YYREEE (reference sequence). The CDR3 length is 14 residues. The CDR3 protein is CASSLNLGGYEQYF. The CDR3 nucleotides are TGTGCCAGCAGCTTGAACTTAGGGGGCTACGAGCAGTACTTC.

This sequence joins TRBV14 and TRBJ1-2; 8 bases align to TRBD1. Germline CDR1 SGHDN, CDR2 FVKESK. V gave up 0 bases and J gave up 6 bases; unmatched junction bases: 3. There are 14 residues in the CDR3. The CDR3 DNA is TGTGCCAGCAGCCAAGATCAGGGGGCTCATGGCTACACCTTC. Protein sequence: CASSQDQGAHGYTF. Together with reference TRBV14 and TRBJ1-2, the CDR3 gives the full variable domain: EAGVTQFPSHSVIEKGQTVTLRCDPISGHDNLYWYRRVMGKEIKFLLHFVKESKQDESGMPNNRFLAERTGGTYSTLKVQPAELEDSGVYFCASSQDQGAHGYTFGSGTRLTVV.

The V gene is TRBV2, the J gene TRBJ2-1; D is possibly TRBD1 or TRBD2 (6 bases each). Germline-derived CDR1 and CDR2 are SNHLY and FYNNEI. Trimming removed 2 bases from V and 2 bases from J, with 13 bases in between. This CDR3 spans 16 amino acids. CDR3 coding DNA: TGTGCCAGCAGTGAATCGGGGGCGGTGGCCTACAATGAGCAGTTCTTC. This codes for CASSESGAVAYNEQFF.

The V call is TRBV7-8, the J call TRBJ1-2; tentative D call: TRBD1 (6 bases). The CDR3 runs to 15 residues. Germline V gene data show CDR1 as SGHVS and CDR2 as FQNEAQ. V was pared by 1 base and J by 4 bases, with 13 bases between. The CDR3 region has the DNA TGTGCCAGCAGCTTAGAATTGTCACAGGGCTATGGCTACACCTTC. Translating it yields CASSLELSQGYGYTF.

The rearrangement joins TRBV19 to TRBJ1-2, with D possibly being TRBD1 (6 bases). The V end lost 3 bases, the J end lost 3 bases, and 14 bases lay between the germline ends. Germline V gene lookup returns CDR1 LNHDA and CDR2 SQIVND (reference sequence). The CDR3 is 15 residues long. The CDR3 protein is CASSIMGARDYGYTF. The CDR3 DNA reads as TGTGCCAGTAGTATTATGGGGGCGCGGGACTATGGCTACACCTTC.

The rearrangement joins TRBV5-5 to TRBJ1-5, with TRBD1 matching 8 bases. There are 16 residues in the CDR3. The junction had 5 bases not matched to a gene; V was cut back by 0 bases and J by 3 bases. Germline-derived CDR1 and CDR2 are SGHKS and YYEKEE (reference sequence). The CDR3 loop is CASSLDDRGHNQPQHF. CDR3 in DNA: TGTGCCAGCAGCTTGGACGACAGGGGACACAATCAGCCCCAGCATTTT.

This chain uses TRBV18 with TRBJ2-7, with D unresolved. The CDR3 totals 11 residues. Germline V gene lookup returns CDR1 KGHSH and CDR2 LQKENI. The V and J ends lost 4 bases and 5 bases respectively, with 6 bases between them. The CDR3: CASSQDHEQYF. The CDR3 nucleotides read TGTGCCAGCTCACAGGACCACGAGCAGTACTTC. Looking up the rest from reference TRBV18 and TRBJ2-7 gives the full variable domain: NAGVMQNPRHLVRRRGQEARLRCSPMKGHSHVYWYRQLPEEGLKFMVYLQKENIIDESGMPKERFSAEFPKEGPSILRIQQVVRGDSAAYFCASSQDHEQYFGPGTRLTVT.

Note on this clone: Other DNA sequences of this sample code for an identical CDR3. V usage is TRBV2 and J usage is TRBJ1-5; D remains unclear. Trimming left V 3 bases short and J 7 bases short, with 4 bases between. The CDR3 loop spans 11 amino acids. Germline V lookup: CDR1 SNHLY, CDR2 FYNNEI. The CDR3 sequence: CASSDGQPQHF. The DNA for the CDR3 is TGTGCCAGCAGTGATGGGCAGCCCCAGCATTTT.

J is TRBJ1-2 and V is TRBV27; D possibly corresponds to TRBD1 (5 bases). The CDR3 length is 15 residues. Deletions cut 5 bases from V and 4 bases from J, with 17 bases between. Germline lookup yields CDR1 MNHEY and CDR2 SMNVEV (reference sequence). The chain's CDR3 is CASSRNPWGVYGYTF. CDR3 sequence (DNA): TGTGCCAGCAGTCGCAACCCTTGGGGGGTCTATGGCTACACCTTC.

The chain couples TRBV10-3 to TRBJ2-1; TRBD2 matches at 7 bases. Germline assignment: CDR1 ENHRY and CDR2 SYGVKD. The CDR3 is made up of 17 amino acids. V shed 7 bases, J shed 0 bases, and the junction held 12 bases outside the gene matches. CDR3 nucleotide sequence: TGTGCCATCAACGCGGGCGGGGCTAGCGGCTCCTACAATGAGCAGTTCTTC. This codes for CAINAGGASGSYNEQFF.

The chain uses TRBV19 and TRBJ2-1, with D tentatively TRBD1 (6 bases). The length of the CDR3 is 18 residues. V lost 5 bases, J lost 5 bases, and 25 bases lay in between. Germline V CDR1 and CDR2: LNHDA, SQIVND (reference sequence). The chain's CDR3 is CASSGRGPDRRGDNEQFF. The CDR3 DNA reads TGTGCCAGTAGTGGTCGCGGCCCCGACAGGAGAGGGGACAATGAGCAGTTCTTC.

The chain has TRBV27 and TRBJ1-4; perhaps TRBD1 as D (6 bases). The V gene lost 6 bases and the J gene lost 8 bases, with 16 bases spanning the gap. The V gene's germline CDR1 is MNHEY and CDR2 SMNVEV (reference sequence). The CDR3 is 14 residues long. The CDR3 region has the DNA TGTGCCAGCAGCACAGGGACTAATTGGGAAAAACTGTTTTTT. It is translated as CASSTGTNWEKLFF.

V gene TRBV19 combines with J gene TRBJ1-2, with D maybe TRBD1 (6 bases). The CDR3 consists of 16 residues. The germline CDR1 and CDR2 sequences are LNHDA and SQIVND (reference sequence). The V gene lost 7 bases and the J gene lost 1 base, with 19 bases spanning the gap. CDR3: CASKRNRALHNYGYTF. The DNA for the CDR3 is TGTGCCAGTAAGCGGAACAGGGCTCTTCATAACTATGGCTACACCTTC.

V is TRBV4-1 and J is TRBJ2-5; no reliable D call. The last part of the DNA fits TRBJ2-7 better; the J call may be wrong. CDR3 length: 14 amino acids. Germline V lookup: CDR1 MGHRA, CDR2 YSYEKL. As DNA, the CDR3 is TGCGCCAGCAGCCAGCTCACAGACTCCTACGAGCAGTACTTC. The encoded protein is CASSQLTDSYEQYF.

This sequence joins TRBV4-1 and TRBJ2-1; 9 bases line up with TRBD2. This CDR3 comprises 19 residues. Germline V gene data show CDR1 as MGHRA and CDR2 as YSYEKL. V was clipped by 0 bases and J by 7 bases; unmatched bases: 16. CDR3 region: CASSQDGARAGGPGNEQFF. CDR3 coding DNA: TGCGCCAGCAGCCAAGATGGGGCGCGGGCGGGAGGGCCGGGTAATGAGCAGTTCTTC.

The chain recombines TRBV18 with TRBJ1-1, with a tentative D call TRBD1 (5 bases). The CDR3 is 16 residues long. Germline values: CDR1 KGHSH, CDR2 LQKENI. V was clipped by 0 bases and J by 5 bases, with 16 bases between them. CDR3 amino acids: CASSPPGRGTRTEAFF. In DNA form, the CDR3 reads TGTGCCAGCTCACCACCGGGGCGGGGGACGAGGACTGAAGCTTTCTTT.

This chain uses TRBV4-3 with TRBJ2-5; 11 nucleotides agree with TRBD2. The trim removed 2 bases at V and 4 bases at J, leaving 3 bases unmatched. Germline CDR1 is LGHNA and CDR2 is YSLEER. The CDR3 is made up of 15 amino acids. CDR3 sequence: CASSQKLAGVETQYF. CDR3 sequence (DNA): TGCGCCAGCAGCCAAAAACTAGCGGGAGTAGAGACCCAGTACTTC.

The rearrangement uses TRBV4-3 and TRBJ2-1, with TRBD2 matching over 13 bases. In germline, CDR1 is LGHNA, CDR2 YSLEER. Trimming removed 1 base from V and 3 bases from J; junction bases left unmatched: 12. The CDR3 has 20 residues. CDR3 bases: TGCGCCAGCAGCCAAGGATGGACTAGCGGGAGTTTTATGAACTACAATGAGCAGTTCTTC. This codes for CASSQGWTSGSFMNYNEQFF.